Listed here are 9 T cell receptor beta chains from one sample, sequenced in a study of shared clonotypes between healthy human individuals. Only CD45RO-negative cells positively selected for CCR7 counted as naive CD8 cells, so terminally differentiated effector memory CD45RA+ cells were excluded. Profiled with immunoSEQ multiplex PCR; TCRdb holds only in-frame clones, not every one. The data show around 2,000,000 clones, about 95% seen once. Specimen: naive CD8+ T cells sorted from blood. All receptors come from a man between 18 and 29 years old in good health.

This rearrangement joins TRBV9 to TRBJ2-2; 14 nucleotides agree with TRBD2. V was clipped by 3 bases and J by 2 bases; unmatched bases: 3. This CDR3 is 17 amino acids long. Germline CDR1 reads SGDLS; CDR2 reads YYNGEE. The CDR3 sequence: CASSAGTSGGNTGELFF. DNA for the CDR3: TGTGCCAGCAGCGCTGGGACTAGCGGGGGAAACACCGGGGAGCTGTTTTTT.

The chain recombines TRBV7-6 with TRBJ2-1; 13 bases are shared with TRBD2. This CDR3 has 17 residues. The germline CDR1 and CDR2 sequences are SGHVS and FNYEAQ. J gave up 6 bases and V 4 bases, and 9 bases lay outside the gene matches. The CDR3 region is CASSSGLAGVSSNEQFF. CDR3 in DNA: TGTGCCAGCAGCTCAGGACTAGCGGGAGTTTCGAGCAATGAGCAGTTCTTC. Full variable domain (remainder filled in from reference TRBV7-6 and TRBJ2-1): GAGVSQSPRYKVTKRGQDVALRCDPISGHVSLYWYRQALGQGPEFLTYFNYEAQQDKSGLPNDRFSAERPEGSISTLTIQRTEQRDSAMYRCASSSGLAGVSSNEQFFGPGTRLTVL.

The rearrangement joins TRBV10-3 to TRBJ2-5, with 12 bases fitting TRBD2. The germline CDR1 and CDR2 sequences are ENHRY and SYGVKD. The CDR3 extends over 14 amino acids. Trimming cost V 4 bases and J 4 bases; bases outside gene matches: 1. The CDR3: CAISASGGAETQYF. The CDR3 DNA reads as TGTGCCATCAGTGCTAGCGGGGGGGCAGAGACCCAGTACTTC.

This clone was observed a single time. The gene calls are TRBV30 and TRBJ2-7; maybe TRBD1 (6 bases). V was clipped by 1 base and J by 2 bases, with 6 bases between them. This CDR3 is built from 12 residues. CDR1 is GTSNPN, CDR2 SVGIG, per germline (reference sequence). The CDR3 sequence: CAWSGQAYEQYF. As DNA, the CDR3 is TGTGCCTGGAGTGGACAGGCCTACGAGCAGTACTTC.

This clone has only one observation. CDR3 DNA sequence: TGTGCCAGCAGCTCGGGACAAGACTACGAGCAGTACTTC. This gives the protein CASSSGQDYEQYF. V gene TRBV5-4 combines with J gene TRBJ2-7, with D possibly being TRBD1 (6 bases). CDR1 is SGHNT, CDR2 YYREEE, per germline (reference sequence). The V gene lost 3 bases and the J gene lost 3 bases, with 10 bases spanning the gap. The CDR3 spans 13 residues.

The genes are TRBV25-1 and TRBJ2-5, with D tentatively TRBD2 (6 bases). The CDR3 totals 16 residues. The ends were cut back, 2 bases at V and 5 bases at J, with 18 bases in the middle. Per the germline V gene, CDR1 is MGHDK and CDR2 is SYGVNS. The CDR3 here is CASSEGLEGLRETQYF. CDR3 sequence (DNA): TGTGCCAGCAGTGAAGGGTTGGAGGGCCTAAGGGAGACCCAGTACTTC.

The chain combines TRBV29-1 with TRBJ1-2; D gene ambiguous. Trimming removed 0 bases at V and 4 bases at J, with 3 bases between. CDR1 and CDR2 from the germline V gene are SQVTM and ANQGSEA. The length of the CDR3 is 11 residues. CDR3 nucleotide sequence: TGCAGCGTTGAAGATATCTATGGCTACACCTTC. This codes for CSVEDIYGYTF.

Only one count was recorded for this clone. The gene calls are TRBV27 and TRBJ2-3; 10 positions match TRBD1. CDR3 length equals 16 residues. Germline CDR1 and CDR2: MNHEY and SMNVEV (reference sequence). The trim removed 5 bases at V and 3 bases at J, leaving 8 bases unmatched. CDR3 sequence (DNA): TGTGCCAGCAGTCCTGTAGGGACAGGGGAAACAGATACGCAGTATTTT. Residues: CASSPVGTGETDTQYF.

This clone was detected only once. The V and J genes are TRBV2 and TRBJ1-3, with 9 nucleotides matching TRBD1. V lost 6 bases and J lost 1; bases outside the gene matches: 1. This CDR3 comprises 14 residues. Germline CDR1 SNHLY, CDR2 FYNNEI. The CDR3 spells CASRTGGSGNTIYF. CDR3 DNA sequence: TGTGCCAGCAGGACAGGGGGTTCTGGAAACACCATATATTTT.